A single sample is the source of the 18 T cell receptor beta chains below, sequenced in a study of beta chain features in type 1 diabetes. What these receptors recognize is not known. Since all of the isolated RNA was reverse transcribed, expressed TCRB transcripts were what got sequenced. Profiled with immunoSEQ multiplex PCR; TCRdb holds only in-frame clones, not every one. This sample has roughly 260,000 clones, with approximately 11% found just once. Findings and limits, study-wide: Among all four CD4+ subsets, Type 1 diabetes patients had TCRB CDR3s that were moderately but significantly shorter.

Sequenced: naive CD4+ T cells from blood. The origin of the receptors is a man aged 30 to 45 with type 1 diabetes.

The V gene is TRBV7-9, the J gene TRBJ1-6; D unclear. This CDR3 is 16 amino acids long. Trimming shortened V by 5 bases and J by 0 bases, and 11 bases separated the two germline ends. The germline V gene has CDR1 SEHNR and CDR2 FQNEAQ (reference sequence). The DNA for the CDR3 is TGTGCCAGCAGCCCAGGATTTAGCTCCTATAATTCACCCCTCCACTTT. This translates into CASSPGFSSYNSPLHF.

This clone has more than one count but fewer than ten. The CDR3: CASSVGGDSSYEQYF. The CDR3 DNA reads TGTGCCAGCAGCGTAGGGGGGGATTCCTCCTACGAGCAGTACTTC. This rearrangement joins TRBV9 to TRBJ2-7, with D perhaps matching TRBD2 (6 bases). The CDR3 loop spans 15 amino acids. V was clipped by 0 bases and J by 0 bases, with 10 bases between them. Per the germline V gene, CDR1 is SGDLS and CDR2 is YYNGEE.

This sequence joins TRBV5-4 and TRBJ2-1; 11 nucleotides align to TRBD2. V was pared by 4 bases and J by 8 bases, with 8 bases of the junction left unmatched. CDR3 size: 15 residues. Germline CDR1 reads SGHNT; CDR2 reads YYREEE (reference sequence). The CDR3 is CASSRALAGGDEQFF. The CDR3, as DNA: TGTGCCAGCAGCCGCGCCCTAGCGGGGGGCGATGAGCAGTTCTTC.

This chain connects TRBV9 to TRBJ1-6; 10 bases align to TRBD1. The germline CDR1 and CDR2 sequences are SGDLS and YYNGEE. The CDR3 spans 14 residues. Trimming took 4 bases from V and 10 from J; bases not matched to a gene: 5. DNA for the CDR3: TGTGCCAGCAGCACGACAGGGGGCCAATCACCCCTCCACTTT. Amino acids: CASSTTGGQSPLHF.

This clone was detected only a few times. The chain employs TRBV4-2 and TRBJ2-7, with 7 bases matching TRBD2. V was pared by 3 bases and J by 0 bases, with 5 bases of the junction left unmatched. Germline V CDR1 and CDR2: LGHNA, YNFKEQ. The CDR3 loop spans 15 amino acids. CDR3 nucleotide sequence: TGTGCCAGCAGCCAGGGAGGGTACAACTCCTACGAGCAGTACTTC. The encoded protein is CASSQGGYNSYEQYF.

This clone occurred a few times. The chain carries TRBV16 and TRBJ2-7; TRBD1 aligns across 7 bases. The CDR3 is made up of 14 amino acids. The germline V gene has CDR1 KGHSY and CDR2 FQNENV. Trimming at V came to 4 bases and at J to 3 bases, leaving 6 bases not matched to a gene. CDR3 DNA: TGTGCCAGCAGCCTCAATGGGGACAGCTACGAGCAGTACTTC. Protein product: CASSLNGDSYEQYF.

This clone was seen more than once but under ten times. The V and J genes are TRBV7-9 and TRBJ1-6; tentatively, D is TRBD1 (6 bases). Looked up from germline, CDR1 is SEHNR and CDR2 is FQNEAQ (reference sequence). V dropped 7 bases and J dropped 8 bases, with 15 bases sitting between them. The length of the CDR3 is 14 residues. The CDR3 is CASIPETGHSPLHF. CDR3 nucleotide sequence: TGTGCCAGCATCCCGGAGACAGGTCATTCACCCCTCCACTTT. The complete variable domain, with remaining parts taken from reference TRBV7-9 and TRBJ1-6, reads DTGVSQNPRHKITKRGQNVTFRCDPISEHNRLYWYRQTLGQGPEFLTYFQNEAQLEKSRLLSDRFSAERPKGSFSTLEIQRTEQGDSAMYLCASIPETGHSPLHFGNGTRLTVT.

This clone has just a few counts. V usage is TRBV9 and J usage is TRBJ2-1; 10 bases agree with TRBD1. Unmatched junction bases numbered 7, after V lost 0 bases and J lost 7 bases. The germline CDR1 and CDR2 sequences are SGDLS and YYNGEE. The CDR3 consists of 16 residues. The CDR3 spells CASSVGLGQGSNEQFF. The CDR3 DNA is TGTGCCAGCAGCGTAGGCTTGGGACAGGGGTCAAATGAGCAGTTCTTC.

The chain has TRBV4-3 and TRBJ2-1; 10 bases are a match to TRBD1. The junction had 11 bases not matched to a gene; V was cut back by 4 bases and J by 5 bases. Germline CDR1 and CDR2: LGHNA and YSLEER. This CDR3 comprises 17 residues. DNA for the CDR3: TGCGCCAGCAGCCCCTCTCCCCTGGGACAGGGGAACAATGAGCAGTTCTTC. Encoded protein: CASSPSPLGQGNNEQFF.

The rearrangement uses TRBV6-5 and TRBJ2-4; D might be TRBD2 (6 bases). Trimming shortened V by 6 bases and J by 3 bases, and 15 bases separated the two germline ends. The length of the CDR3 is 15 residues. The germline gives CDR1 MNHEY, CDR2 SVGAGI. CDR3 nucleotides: TGTGCCAGCAGCCCCGGTCTGGGGGGCAAAAACATTCAGTACTTC. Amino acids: CASSPGLGGKNIQYF.

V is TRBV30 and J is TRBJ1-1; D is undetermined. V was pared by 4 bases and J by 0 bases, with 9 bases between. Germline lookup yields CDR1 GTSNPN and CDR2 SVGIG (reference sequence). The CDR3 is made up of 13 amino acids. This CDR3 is CAWMPQMNTEAFF. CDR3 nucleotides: TGTGCCTGGATGCCACAGATGAACACTGAAGCTTTCTTT.

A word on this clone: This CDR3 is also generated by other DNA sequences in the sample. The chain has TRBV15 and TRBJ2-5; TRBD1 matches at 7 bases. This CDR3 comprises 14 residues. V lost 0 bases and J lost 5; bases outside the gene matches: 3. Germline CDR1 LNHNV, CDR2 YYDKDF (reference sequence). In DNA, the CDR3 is TGTGCCACCAGCAGAGACAGGGGGAAGGAGACCCAGTACTTC. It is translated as CATSRDRGKETQYF.

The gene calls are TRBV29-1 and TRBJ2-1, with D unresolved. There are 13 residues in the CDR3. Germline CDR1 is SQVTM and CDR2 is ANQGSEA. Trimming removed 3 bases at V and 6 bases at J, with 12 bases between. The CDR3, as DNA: TGCAGCGTTGATTCCGGTCGGAGCAATGAGCAGTTCTTC. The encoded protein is CSVDSGRSNEQFF.

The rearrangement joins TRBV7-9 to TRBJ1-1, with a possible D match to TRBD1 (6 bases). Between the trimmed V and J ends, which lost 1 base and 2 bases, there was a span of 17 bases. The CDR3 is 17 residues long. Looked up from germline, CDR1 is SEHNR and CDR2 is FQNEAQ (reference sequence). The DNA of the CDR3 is TGTGCCAGCAGCTTAGGATGGCCGGGCAGGGGAAACACTGAAGCTTTCTTT. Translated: CASSLGWPGRGNTEAFF.

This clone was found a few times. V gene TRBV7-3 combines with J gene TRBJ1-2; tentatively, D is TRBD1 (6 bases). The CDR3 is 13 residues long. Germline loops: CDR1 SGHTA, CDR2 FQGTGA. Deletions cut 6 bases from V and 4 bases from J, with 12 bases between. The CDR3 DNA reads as TGTGCCAGCAGTCTTACAGGGTTCTATGGCTACACCTTC. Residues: CASSLTGFYGYTF.

CDR3: CATSRDRGRTEAFF. CDR3 coding DNA: TGTGCCACCAGCAGGGACAGGGGGCGAACTGAAGCTTTCTTT. The chain recombines TRBV15 with TRBJ1-1, with TRBD1 identical over 11 bases. Germline CDR1 LNHNV, CDR2 YYDKDF (reference sequence). V dropped 3 bases and J dropped 5; count of bases not matched to a gene: 2. This CDR3 contains 14 residues.

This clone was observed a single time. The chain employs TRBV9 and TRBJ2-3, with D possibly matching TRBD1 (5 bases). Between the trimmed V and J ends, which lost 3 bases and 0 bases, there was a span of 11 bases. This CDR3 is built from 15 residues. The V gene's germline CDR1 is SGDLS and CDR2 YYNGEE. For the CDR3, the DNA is TGTGCCAGCAGCGCCGACAGTCTTAGCACAGATACGCAGTATTTT. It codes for CASSADSLSTDTQYF.

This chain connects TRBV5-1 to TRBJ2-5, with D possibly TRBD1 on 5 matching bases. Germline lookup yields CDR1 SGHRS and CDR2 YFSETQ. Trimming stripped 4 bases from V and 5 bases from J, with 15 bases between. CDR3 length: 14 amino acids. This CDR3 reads CASSPGWGQETQYF. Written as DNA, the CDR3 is TGCGCCAGCAGCCCAGGATGGGGCCAGGAGACCCAGTACTTC.